This TCR beta chain was obtained from a study of T-cell memory formation after mild COVID-19 (dated by TCRdb to the early 2020s). General notes on the study: TCR sequence clusters from the two donors were found to be largely donor specific. T-cell clones expanding and contracting after mild COVID-19 in two donors were tracked by longitudinal TCRalpha and TCRbeta repertoire sequencing. Two young, previously healthy adult volunteers made up the cohort, one male and one female.

Overall study outcomes, separate from this receptor: The study covered only a couple of mild cases, and larger cohorts including severe cases with pre-infection samples were considered necessary. Balanced CD4/CD8 phenotypes were observed for clones contracting from day 15 to 85, whereas a bias towards CD4+ was observed for a second wave of clones expanding from day 15 to 37. Some responding clones were found in pre-infection memory, which suggests that pre-existing cross-reactive memory T cells took part in the SARS-CoV-2 response. Whether the second-wave clones peaking on day 37 were SARS-CoV-2 specific was not confirmed. Contracting CD4+ clones were located mainly in the CM and EM memory subsets, whereas CD8+ clones were found to be enriched in EMRA.

Sequencing instrument: Illumina NovaSeq 6000. TCRalpha and TCRbeta cDNA libraries were constructed by 5'RACE with constant-segment primers, with sample barcodes and unique molecular identifiers being introduced. RNA was extracted from every sample with Trizol reagent. Amplification of the libraries took two PCR steps, and the second step added a second sample barcode plus Illumina TruSeq adapters. The libraries were sequenced on an Illumina NovaSeq using 2 x 150 bp paired-end reads. The paper's data handling went like this. The reads were demultiplexed and collapsed into UMI-guided consensus sequences using migec v1.2.7. With mixcr v2.1.11, UMI consensuses were aligned to TRA and TRB V and J templates and assembled into clonotypes. A clonotype was counted as expanded or contracted only when both edgeR and NoisET called the clonotype significant, with the noise models trained on biological replicates. For edgeR calls, the thresholds were a false discovery rate-adjusted p below 0.01 and a log2 fold-change of 1. As an exploratory analysis of dynamics, PCA with hierarchical clustering was applied to max-normalized trajectories of the 1000 most abundant clonotypes. Separately sequenced CD4+ and CD8+ repertoires were used to assign a CD4 or CD8 phenotype to each responding clone. TCRdb took the public reads, trimmed them with fastp at Q25, ran MiXCR for clone calling and kept in-frame beta chains. Merged by CDR3 protein, the rows form single entries marked with the most common genes and DNA. TCRdb, not the original authors, processed these V and J calls. The sample contains about 400,000 distinct CDR3 sequences, roughly a quarter of them found a single time. The top ten clones comprise 7% to 9.5% of the sample.

Ficoll-Paque density gradient centrifugation was used to isolate PBMCs. On this clonotype: Its binding antigen is unknown. Base qualities are missing; no much larger clone stands one base away.

V is clipped by 4 bases and J by 3 bases, and the sequence between their germline boundaries is 21 bases long. Counted from cysteine to phenylalanine, this CDR3 has 18 amino acids. Only the CDR3 DNA is retained, 54 bases long and in frame from the first base. The germline V gene specifies MGHRA as CDR1 and YSYEKL as CDR2. The clonotype originates from an adult woman who had mild COVID-19 (a few samples of this study predate the infection). The sample titles of this study are shuffled in the database, so cell type and time point are left out; the donor was told from shared clones. The source material was PBMCs or a T cell subset sorted from them (not recorded which). The chain is encoded by TRBV4-1 joined to TRBJ2-2; TRBD1 is perhaps the D gene, given 5 matching bases. The CDR3 here reads CASSLPGAGKKDTGELFF. The DNA reads as follows: TGCGCCAGCAGCCTGCCTGGGGCAGGGAAAAAGGACACCGGGGAGCTGTTTTTT.